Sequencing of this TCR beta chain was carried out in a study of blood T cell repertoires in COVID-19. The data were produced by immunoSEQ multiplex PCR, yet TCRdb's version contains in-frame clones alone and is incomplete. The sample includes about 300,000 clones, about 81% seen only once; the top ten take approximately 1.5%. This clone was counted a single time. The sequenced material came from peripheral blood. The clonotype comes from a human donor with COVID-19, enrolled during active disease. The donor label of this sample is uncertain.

In DNA form, the CDR3 reads TGTGCCTGGGAGGACACGAATAATTCACCCCTCCACTTT. This codes for CAWEDTNNSPLHF. The chain employs TRBV30 and TRBJ1-6, with D possibly being TRBD1 (5 bases). This CDR3 spans 13 amino acids. Germline-derived CDR1 and CDR2 are GTSNPN and SVGIG (reference sequence). Trimming left V 5 bases short and J 5 bases short, with 10 bases between.